The 3 T cell receptor beta chains below come from one sample, sequenced in a study of cytomegalovirus exposure and HLA in healthy donors. Researchers ran the PCR with 60 Vbeta and 13 Jbeta primers. Here immunoSEQ multiplex PCR was the method, and the copy in TCRdb shows in-frame clones only, minus some. The sample holds roughly 77,000 clones. The sample taken for sequencing was PBMCs. These receptor sequences come from a female donor in good health and CMV-seropositive.

The chain is built from TRBV27 and TRBJ1-4, with D uncertain. Trimming cost V 3 bases and J 0 bases, with 2 bases left between them. Germline-derived CDR1 and CDR2 are MNHEY and SMNVEV (reference sequence). CDR3 length: 13 residues. CDR3 sequence: CASSFATNEKLFF. The CDR3 DNA is TGTGCCAGCAGTTTCGCAACTAATGAAAAACTGTTTTTT.

The chain uses TRBV28 and TRBJ2-3, with TRBD1 matching over 8 bases. Looked up from germline, CDR1 is MDHEN and CDR2 is SYDVKM. CDR3 length equals 15 residues. The V segment lost 1 base and the J segment 1 base; nucleotides outside the gene matches: 1. Here the CDR3 reads CASSLSTGGTDTQYF. CDR3 nucleotide sequence: TGTGCCAGCAGTTTATCGACAGGGGGCACAGATACGCAGTATTTT. The whole variable domain, remainder taken from reference TRBV28 and TRBJ2-3, is DVKVTQSSRYLVKRTGEKVFLECVQDMDHENMFWYRQDPGLGLRLIYFSYDVKMKEKGDIPEGYSVSREKKERFSLILESASTNQTSMYLCASSLSTGGTDTQYFGPGTRLTVL.

This chain joins TRBV5-1 and TRBJ2-7; perhaps TRBD2 as D (5 bases). V was cut by 3 bases and J by 5 bases, with 9 bases left in between. The CDR3 loop spans 12 amino acids. The germline CDR1 and CDR2 sequences are SGHRS and YFSETQ. CDR3 coding DNA: TGCGCCAGCAGCTCTGACTACCACGAGCAGTACTTC. This translates into CASSSDYHEQYF. The full variable domain, in which reference TRBV5-1 and TRBJ2-7 provide the parts outside the CDR3, is KAGVTQTPRYLIKTRGQQVTLSCSPISGHRSVSWYQQTPGQGLQFLFEYFSETQRNKGNFPGRFSGRQFSNSRSEMNVSTLELGDSALYLCASSSDYHEQYFGPGTRLTVT.